This T cell receptor (beta chain) was identified during a study of technical replicates of blood from a handful of donors. The germline CDR1 and CDR2 sequences are GTSNPN and SVGIG (reference sequence). Germline trimming cut 3 bases from V and 2 bases from J; bases unmatched to any gene: 6. CDR3 size: 14 residues. This clone showed up just once. The data were produced by immunoSEQ multiplex PCR, yet TCRdb's version contains in-frame clones alone and is incomplete. The data hold approximately 73,000 clones, with more than 85% observed a single time. Specimen: T cells isolated from PBMCs. The clonotype comes from a human donor in good health. The J gene is TRBJ2-7, the V gene TRBV30; 8 bases are shared with TRBD2. In nucleotides, the CDR3 is TGTGCCTGGAGAATGAGCGGGGGCCCCTACGAGCAGTACTTC. Protein: CAWRMSGGPYEQYF.